This T cell receptor beta chain was recorded in a study of molecular identifiers for immune sequencing clone quantification. MiXCR, run by TCRdb on the PCR reads, gives a single entry per CDR3 protein. The sample consists of around 300,000 distinct CDR3 sequences, under 25% of them appearing once. J was trimmed by 4 bases and V by 2 bases; bases with no gene match: 2. This CDR3 contains 15 residues. Germline loops: CDR1 KGHSH, CDR2 LQKENI. Using a CD8+CD4-CCR7+CD45RA+ phenotype, naive CD8 T cells were sorted. This chain connects TRBV18 to TRBJ2-3; 11 bases agree with TRBD2. This receptor was obtained from a human donor in good health. Some libraries in this study had Jurkat cell RNA spiked in. Sequences were obtained from naive CD8+ T cells from blood, with Jurkat cell RNA spiked in. Subset noted: FACS-sorted CD8+CD4-CCR7+CD45RA+ naive T cells. CDR3 sequence reads: CASSPVAGGPDTQYF. The CDR3 DNA sequence: TGTGCCAGCTCACCAGTAGCGGGGGGGCCAGATACGCAGTATTTT.